One sample yielded the 16 T cell receptor beta chains listed below, sequenced in a study of CD8 T cells in ankylosing spondylitis. TCRdb ran MiXCR on the 5' RACE reads and lists one entry per CDR3 protein. The sample shows some 350,000 distinct CDR3 sequences, approximately 15% of them seen only once. Specimen: blood, either unsorted or a sorted T cell fraction (not recorded which). The receptor set was obtained from a male donor with ankylosing spondylitis or in good health (not recorded which).

Comments on this clonotype: Given a much more abundant clone one base away, this may be a read error. The chain links TRBV12-3 or TRBV12-4 to TRBJ2-1, with D hard to call. The CDR3 runs to 11 residues. Trimming pared 11 bases from V and 6 bases from J, leaving 11 bases between. CDR3 sequence reads: CAGTLRNEQFF. CDR3 coding DNA: TGTGCCGGCACGCTCCGCAATGAGCAGTTCTTC.

The chain carries TRBV27 and TRBJ2-5, with 10 bases aligning to TRBD1. The ends lost 4 bases at V and 4 bases at J; junction bases unmatched: 6. This CDR3 comprises 15 residues. Germline V gene sequence: CDR1 MNHEY, CDR2 SMNVEV (reference sequence). The CDR3 reads CASSSGQGRRETQYF. The DNA for the CDR3 is TGTGCCAGCAGTTCGGGACAGGGGCGGAGAGAGACCCAGTACTTC.

This sequence joins TRBV18 and TRBJ2-7; 7 nucleotides align to TRBD1. This CDR3 is 14 amino acids long. Per the germline V gene, CDR1 is KGHSH and CDR2 is LQKENI. The J segment lost 6 bases and the V segment lost 3 bases, leaving 8 bases of the junction unmatched. CDR3 protein: CASSPAGTVGEQYF. The CDR3 DNA follows: TGTGCCAGCTCACCCGCCGGGACAGTCGGCGAGCAGTACTTC.

The J gene is TRBJ2-7, the V gene TRBV18, with D perhaps being TRBD1 or TRBD2 (5 bases each). Germline assignment: CDR1 KGHSH and CDR2 LQKENI. The CDR3 is 12 amino acids. The V and J ends lost 6 bases and 5 bases respectively, with 11 bases between them. The CDR3 coding sequence is TGTGCCAGCTCTGGGGGAAGGGACGAGCAGTACTTC. Its translation is CASSGGRDEQYF.

The chain has TRBV18 and TRBJ1-2; D not resolved. The CDR3 is 13 residues long. Germline assignment: CDR1 KGHSH and CDR2 LQKENI. Between the trimmed V and J ends, which lost 3 bases and 4 bases, there was a span of 9 bases. CDR3 loop: CASSPPVGYGYTF. In DNA form, the CDR3 reads TGTGCCAGCTCACCCCCGGTGGGCTATGGCTACACCTTC.

The chain uses TRBV20-1 and TRBJ2-7; 8 bases fit TRBD2. CDR3 size: 15 residues. Germline trimming cut 6 bases from V and 4 bases from J; bases unmatched to any gene: 14. Germline CDR1 and CDR2: DFQATT and SNEGSKA (reference sequence). The CDR3: CSATPEAGGPYEQYF. CDR3 coding DNA: TGCAGTGCCACCCCCGAGGCGGGAGGACCATACGAGCAGTACTTC.

The CDR3 loop is CASSLDTGLQETQYF. CDR3 nucleotide sequence: TGCGCCAGCAGCTTGGACACGGGACTTCAAGAGACCCAGTACTTC. This chain joins TRBV5-1 and TRBJ2-5; possibly TRBD2 for D (6 bases). Germline values: CDR1 SGHRS, CDR2 YFSETQ. V lost 0 bases to trimming and J lost 2 bases, with 11 bases between them. CDR3 size: 15 residues.

The rearrangement uses TRBV12-3 or TRBV12-4 and TRBJ1-1; D gene unclear. V lost 4 bases to trimming and J lost 2 bases, with 11 bases between them. There are 14 residues in the CDR3. The CDR3 region is CASSSTPGNTEAFF. The CDR3 bases are TGTGCCAGCAGTTCCACTCCGGGAAACACTGAAGCTTTCTTT.

This clonotype occurred a few times. The V call is TRBV5-1, the J call TRBJ1-1; TRBD1 aligns across 7 bases. This CDR3 is built from 12 residues. Germline V lookup: CDR1 SGHRS, CDR2 YFSETQ. V was clipped by 3 bases and J by 8 bases; unmatched bases: 4. The CDR3 sequence is CASSYTGVEAFF. The CDR3, as DNA: TGCGCCAGCAGCTATACAGGGGTCGAAGCTTTCTTT.

This clonotype was detected a few times. The rearrangement joins TRBV18 to TRBJ2-3; 15 positions agree with TRBD2. Germline CDR1 reads KGHSH; CDR2 reads LQKENI. The CDR3 extends over 18 amino acids. The ends lost 6 bases at V and 2 bases at J; junction bases unmatched: 9. The CDR3 reads CASSPPGLAGGTTDTQYF. DNA of the CDR3: TGTGCCAGCTCTCCCCCGGGACTAGCGGGGGGAACCACAGATACGCAGTATTTT.

The J gene is TRBJ2-3, the V gene TRBV7-2; no firm D call. The CDR3 spans 17 residues. Germline CDR1 SGHTA, CDR2 FQGNSA. V was trimmed by 1 base and J by 4 bases, leaving 18 bases between them. Here the CDR3 reads CASSLGTSRVLADTQYF. In DNA, the CDR3 is TGTGCCAGCAGCTTAGGTACTTCTCGGGTATTGGCAGATACGCAGTATTTT.

The chain couples TRBV5-1 to TRBJ2-5; D is undetermined. V gave up 4 bases and J gave up 7 bases, with 11 bases separating them. The germline V gene has CDR1 SGHRS and CDR2 YFSETQ. The length of the CDR3 is 12 residues. This chain's CDR3 is CASSPEWGTQYF. The CDR3 DNA reads TGCGCCAGCAGCCCGGAGTGGGGGACCCAGTACTTC.

This clonotype was seen just once. V gene TRBV10-1 combines with J gene TRBJ2-4; TRBD1 might be the D (6 bases). The V gene lost 6 bases and the J gene lost 5 bases, with 11 bases spanning the gap. Germline CDR1 and CDR2: WNHNN and SYGVQD (reference sequence). The CDR3 consists of 13 residues. The CDR3: CASSRAGENIQYF. As DNA, the CDR3 is TGCGCCAGCAGCAGGGCAGGGGAAAACATTCAGTACTTC.

This clonotype was counted only a few times. The chain carries TRBV5-6 and TRBJ2-1; D perhaps matches TRBD2 (7 bases). Germline loops: CDR1 SGHDT, CDR2 YYEEEE. This CDR3 spans 17 amino acids. V was shortened by 5 bases and J by 7 bases, with 25 bases between the two germline ends. The CDR3 is CASSQLGAGRGRNEQFF. CDR3 nucleotide sequence: TGTGCCAGCAGTCAATTGGGGGCAGGGAGGGGTCGAAATGAGCAGTTCTTC.

This clonotype came up a few times. This chain joins TRBV4-1 and TRBJ2-1; 7 nucleotides line up with TRBD2. The CDR3 is 17 amino acids. Germline trimming cut 3 bases from V and 0 bases from J; bases unmatched to any gene: 8. CDR1 MGHRA and CDR2 YSYEKL come from the germline V gene. In DNA, the CDR3 is TGCGCCAGCAGCCAGGGGAGGGCTAGGAGCTCCTACAATGAGCAGTTCTTC. Residues: CASSQGRARSSYNEQFF.

This chain connects TRBV5-1 to TRBJ1-3; TRBD1 might be the D (6 bases). The CDR3 spans 12 residues. The germline gives CDR1 SGHRS, CDR2 YFSETQ. The V gene lost 9 bases and the J gene lost 2 bases, with 9 bases spanning the gap. The CDR3 nucleotides are TGCGCCAATCGGGACACTGGAAACACCATATATTTT. Amino acid sequence: CANRDTGNTIYF. Drawing the rest from reference TRBV5-1 and TRBJ1-3, the complete variable domain is KAGVTQTPRYLIKTRGQQVTLSCSPISGHRSVSWYQQTPGQGLQFLFEYFSETQRNKGNFPGRFSGRQFSNSRSEMNVSTLELGDSALYLCANRDTGNTIYFGEGSWLTVV.